The sequence of this T cell receptor beta chain was determined in a study of a mutant IDH1 vaccine in newly diagnosed glioma. Study-wide context: Patients' prior therapy spanned radiotherapy, temozolomide, or both; most underwent both. Visit V12 was conducted at week 35 as the safety follow-up. Visit V13 came later, at week 47.

Germline V gene data show CDR1 as SEHNR and CDR2 as FQNEAQ (reference sequence). V lost 1 base and J 1 base, leaving 5 bases between the germline ends. CDR3 length: 13 amino acids. Time point in this sample: week 35, safety follow-up. In every dose of vaccine, 300 ug of mutant IDH1 20-mer peptide was given alongside topical imiquimod. Eight vaccine doses were administered to patients at weeks 1, 3, 5, 7, 11, 15, 19 and 23. There were new WHO grade 3 or 4 astrocytomas in the donors, and these were IDH1-mutant and ATRX-lost. As concerns this clone: As yet, its antigen is unknown.

Using immunoSEQ multiplex PCR, the repertoire was profiled, and TCRdb retains in-frame clones only, with some absent. Altogether around 70,000 clones are present, around 82% being singletons, with the ten largest covering 12%. The clonotype originates from a man aged 18 to 30 with glioma. This sequence joins TRBV7-9 and TRBJ2-7, with unresolved D. Source: PBMCs, taken from a glioma patient whose treatment included an IDH1 peptide vaccine. The CDR3 spells CASSLEVSYEQYF. The CDR3 nucleotides read TGTGCCAGCAGCTTAGAAGTTTCCTACGAGCAGTACTTC.